The next 23 T cell receptor beta chains were all read from a single sample in a study of T cells expressing NK-cell markers. Each CDR3 protein gets one entry in TCRdb, which reprocessed the 5' RACE reads and gives no DNA. Its table lists 450,000 to 600,000 distinct CDR3 sequences. The specimen sequenced was blood T cells: a sorted CD56 or NKG2C T cell subset, CD4+ or CD8+ T cells, or bulk PBMC T cells (not recorded which). These receptors originate from a man between 18 and 29 years old in good health.

This rearrangement joins TRBV4-2 to TRBJ2-5; TCRdb lists TRBD2, though no DNA is available to test this call. Germline V gives CDR1 LGHNA, CDR2 YNFKEQ. The CDR3 runs 18 residues. The CDR3 spells CASSQALAGQAPAETQYF.

The chain carries TRBV2 and TRBJ2-5. This CDR3 has 12 residues. Per the germline V gene, CDR1 is SNHLY and CDR2 is FYNNEI. CDR3 loop: CASTVQQETQYF.

The V call is TRBV24-1, the J call TRBJ2-7; TCRdb picks TRBD1, but there is no DNA to check that call. Germline V gene lookup returns CDR1 KGHDR and CDR2 SFDVKD. The CDR3 is 17 amino acids. CDR3 residues: CATSEAGSGLSSYEQYF.

This chain uses TRBV25-1 with TRBJ1-1; the D gene TCRdb calls, TRBD1, cannot be checked with no DNA. This CDR3 contains 13 residues. From germline, CDR1 is MGHDK and CDR2 SYGVNS. CDR3 amino acids: CASSRTGETEAFF.

V gene TRBV6-1 combines with J gene TRBJ1-2. This CDR3 has 14 amino acids. Per germline, CDR1 MNHNS and CDR2 SASEGT. CDR3 region: CASSEEGRTLGYTF.

The chain's CDR3 is CASSQVEGVNNEQFF. The chain links TRBV4-1 to TRBJ2-1; as DNA is missing, the TRBD2 call by TCRdb cannot be tested. The CDR3 is 15 amino acids. Germline assignment: CDR1 MGHRA and CDR2 YSYEKL.

This chain uses TRBV6-6 with TRBJ1-2; TCRdb designates TRBD1, a call that cannot be tested without DNA. From germline, CDR1 is MNHNY and CDR2 SVGAGI (reference sequence). The CDR3 length is 13 residues. CDR3 loop: CASTLDRSYGYTF.

The V gene is TRBV9, the J gene TRBJ1-2; the D call from TCRdb, TRBD1, cannot be confirmed without DNA. Germline V gene lookup returns CDR1 SGDLS and CDR2 YYNGEE. The CDR3 spans 15 residues. CDR3 residues: CASSVGQGPNYGYTF.

The rearrangement joins TRBV7-2 to TRBJ2-5. The CDR3 totals 12 residues. Germline-derived CDR1 and CDR2 are SGHTA and FQGNSA. CDR3 in amino acids: CASSHVDRTQYF.

CDR3 protein: CASSLLDREGEQFF. The genes are TRBV27 and TRBJ2-1; the TCRdb call, TRBD1, lacks DNA for checking. This CDR3 is 14 amino acids long. From germline, CDR1 is MNHEY and CDR2 SMNVEV (reference sequence).

The chain carries TRBV4-3 and TRBJ2-1; with no DNA, the TCRdb D assignment of TRBD2 cannot be verified. This CDR3 has 17 residues. In germline, CDR1 is LGHNA, CDR2 YSLEER. The CDR3 region is CASSQDVVGGRLNEQFF.

The chain employs TRBV6-5 and TRBJ2-4; with no DNA, the TCRdb D assignment of TRBD2 cannot be verified. The CDR3 extends over 17 amino acids. CDR1 is MNHEY and CDR2 is SVGAGI in the germline V gene. This CDR3 is CASSYLASGSSKNIQYF.

J is TRBJ2-4 and V is TRBV5-5. CDR3 length equals 14 residues. The germline V gene encodes CDR1 SGHKS and CDR2 YYEKEE (reference sequence). CDR3 protein: CASSSAWLENIQYF.

CDR3 in amino acids: CASRNYTPNTGELFF. The chain carries TRBV6-5 and TRBJ2-2. This CDR3 has 15 amino acids. Germline V gene sequence: CDR1 MNHEY, CDR2 SVGAGI.

This chain's CDR3 is CASSRELQAPSGNTIYF. The chain couples TRBV3-1 to TRBJ1-3; TCRdb's assignment of TRBD1 cannot be checked, as there is no DNA. The CDR3 length is 17 residues. Germline lookup yields CDR1 LGHDT and CDR2 YNNKEL (reference sequence).

The chain couples TRBV7-9 to TRBJ2-7; TCRdb's assignment of TRBD1 cannot be checked, as there is no DNA. This CDR3 region has 17 residues. Germline CDR1 SEHNR, CDR2 FQNEAQ (reference sequence). The CDR3 is CASSPRGVHPLSNEQYF. The complete variable domain, with remaining parts taken from reference TRBV7-9 and TRBJ2-7, reads DTGVSQNPRHKITKRGQNVTFRCDPISEHNRLYWYRQTLGQGPEFLTYFQNEAQLEKSRLLSDRFSAERPKGSFSTLEIQRTEQGDSAMYLCASSPRGVHPLSNEQYFGPGTRLTVT.

This rearrangement joins TRBV4-3 to TRBJ2-7; without DNA, the TCRdb call of TRBD2 cannot be checked. CDR1 and CDR2 from the germline V gene are LGHNA and YSLEER. This CDR3 contains 16 residues. The CDR3 loop reads CASSQDAASGAYEQYF.

V gene TRBV11-2 combines with J gene TRBJ2-3; TCRdb gives TRBD1 as the D gene, but with no DNA this cannot be confirmed. Germline V CDR1 and CDR2: SGHAT, FQNNGV. The CDR3 runs 16 residues. The CDR3 reads CASSTVAGARIDTQYF.

The gene calls are TRBV11-2 and TRBJ2-1; the TCRdb D gene call, TRBD2, has no DNA to confirm it. The CDR3 runs 12 residues. Germline CDR1 reads SGHAT; CDR2 reads FQNNGV. This chain's CDR3 is CASSLVAGGSFF. The full variable domain, its missing parts supplied by reference TRBV11-2 and TRBJ2-1, is EAGVAQSPRYKIIEKRQSVAFWCNPISGHATLYWYQQILGQGPKLLIQFQNNGVVDDSQLPKDRFSAERLKGVDSTLKIQPAKLEDSAVYLCASSLVAGGSFFGPGTRLTVL.

The chain uses TRBV5-1 and TRBJ2-1; TCRdb designates TRBD2, a call that cannot be tested without DNA. This CDR3 is built from 18 residues. Germline CDR1 is SGHRS and CDR2 is YFSETQ. The CDR3 here is CASSSGLAGGVGYDEQFF. Using reference TRBV5-1 and TRBJ2-1 for the parts outside the CDR3, the full variable domain is KAGVTQTPRYLIKTRGQQVTLSCSPISGHRSVSWYQQTPGQGLQFLFEYFSETQRNKGNFPGRFSGRQFSNSRSEMNVSTLELGDSALYLCASSSGLAGGVGYDEQFFGPGTRLTVL.

The chain has TRBV12-3 or TRBV12-4 and TRBJ1-3; TCRdb proposes TRBD1, but this gene call is untestable without DNA. The CDR3 loop spans 14 amino acids. This CDR3 reads CASSLGQGGNTIYF.

The chain recombines TRBV6-2 or TRBV6-3 with TRBJ2-2; TCRdb lists TRBD2, though no DNA is available to test this call. CDR3 length: 15 residues. Germline CDR1 and CDR2: MNHEY and SVGEGT. The CDR3 reads CASSYRGLNTGELFF.

The chain is built from TRBV24-1 and TRBJ2-3; the D gene TCRdb calls, TRBD1, cannot be checked with no DNA. The CDR3 has 13 amino acids. Germline CDR1 is KGHDR and CDR2 is SFDVKD. This chain's CDR3 is CATSLGQADTQYF.